Sequencing of this T cell receptor (beta chain) was carried out in a study of T cell changes during pregnancy in multiple sclerosis. The assay was immunoSEQ multiplex PCR, and TCRdb's table has in-frame clones only and misses some. The sample lists 70,000 or so clones, about nine tenths occurring once. Unmatched junction bases numbered 9, after V lost 5 bases and J lost 5 bases. The CDR3 is 15 amino acids. Germline CDR1 reads SGHVS; CDR2 reads FQNEAQ. The starting material was peripheral blood, obtained in the third trimester of pregnancy. The chain joins TRBV7-8 to TRBJ2-1; TRBD1 matches 7 bases. The sequence was obtained from a female donor in good health, enrolled as a control in a pregnancy study. DNA of the CDR3: TGTGCCAGCAGCCCCTGGACAGGTATGAACAATGAGCAGTTCTTC. Translated: CASSPWTGMNNEQFF.